This is a list of T cell receptor beta chains from one sample in a study of CD8+ T cells in alopecia areata. Sequencing used immunoSEQ multiplex PCR; TCRdb keeps in-frame clones, though not all of them. The sample includes about 100,000 clones, roughly 89% seen only once; the top ten take 24%. Sample: CD8+ T cells sorted from blood, taken at week 24, from a patient treated with tofacitinib. These receptors came from a human donor with alopecia areata. Both conserved end residues are part of each CDR3. Fields, in order: V gene, D gene, J gene, clone size, CDR3 protein, CDR3 DNA. D genes are given only for firm matches. The size field is filled for only some rows; it gives once, few, many or a size class.

TRBV25-1	NA	TRBJ2-7	NA	CASRDSYEQYF	TGTGCCAGCAGAGATAGCTACGAGCAGTACTTC
TRBV18	NA	TRBJ2-5	NA	CASSPAIQETQYF	TGTGCCAGCTCACCTGCAATCCAAGAGACCCAGTACTTC
TRBV6-6	NA	TRBJ1-3	NA	CASSSEWSGNTIYF	TGTGCCAGCAGTTCAGAGTGGTCTGGAAACACCATATATTTT
TRBV7-9	TRBD2	TRBJ2-1	NA	CASSRIDGGVTYNEQFF	TGTGCCAGCAGCCGCATCGACGGGGGGGTAACCTACAATGAGCAGTTCTTC
TRBV1	NA	TRBJ2-7	NA	CTSRPPAGGPDYEQYF	TGCACCAGTAGGCCTCCGGCGGGGGGCCCCGACTACGAGCAGTACTTC
TRBV19	NA	TRBJ1-2	NA	CASSMSGAGYGYTF	TGTGCCAGTAGTATGTCCGGGGCAGGCTATGGCTACACCTTC
TRBV5-6	TRBD2	TRBJ2-3	NA	CASSGLWDYPWGRTDTQYF	TGTGCCAGCAGCGGGTTGTGGGACTACCCGTGGGGTAGGACAGATACGCAGTATTTT
TRBV6-5	NA	TRBJ1-5	NA	CASSYSQSNQPQHF	TGTGCCAGCAGTTACTCCCAAAGCAATCAGCCCCAGCATTTT
TRBV5-1	NA	TRBJ2-7	NA	CASSPRSSSLYEQYF	TGCGCCAGCAGCCCGAGAAGCTCGAGCCTCTACGAGCAGTACTTC
TRBV5-1	NA	TRBJ1-3	once	CASSLEDFTSDRFSGNTIYF	TGCGCCAGCAGCTTGGAGGATTTTACCTCTGACAGGTTCTCTGGAAACACCATATATTTT
TRBV5-1	TRBD2	TRBJ2-5	NA	CASSLASGDYQETQYF	TGCGCCAGCAGCTTGGCTAGCGGGGATTATCAAGAGACCCAGTACTTC
TRBV4-1	NA	TRBJ2-7	NA	CASSQGHGSYEQYF	TGCGCCAGCAGCCAAGGACATGGGAGTTACGAGCAGTACTTC
TRBV5-5	NA	TRBJ2-7	NA	CASSPYQGTNEQYF	TGTGCCAGCAGCCCCTACCAGGGTACGAACGAGCAGTACTTC
TRBV2	NA	TRBJ2-7	NA	CASGRGVDEQYF	TGTGCCAGCGGGAGAGGGGTGGACGAGCAGTACTTC
TRBV27	NA	TRBJ2-3	NA	CASSLLGTDTQYF	TGTGCCAGCAGTTTATTGGGCACAGATACGCAGTATTTT
TRBV29-1	NA	TRBJ2-7	NA	CSVEEGGSSSYEQYF	TGCAGCGTTGAAGAGGGAGGTTCCAGCTCCTACGAGCAGTACTTC
TRBV21-1	NA	TRBJ2-7	NA	CASSKEQQYF	TGTGCCAGCAGCAAAGAGCAGCAGTACTTC
TRBV2	NA	TRBJ2-5	NA	CASSPVLEGGAPETQYF	TGTGCCAGCAGCCCCGTCTTGGAGGGGGGAGCACCAGAGACCCAGTACTTC
TRBV7-9	NA	TRBJ1-5	NA	CASSLESGGPQHF	TGTGCCAGCAGCTTAGAGTCCGGGGGGCCCCAGCATTTT
TRBV7-9	NA	TRBJ1-3	NA	CASSPRGREPGNTIYF	TGTGCCAGCAGCCCACGGGGACGGGAGCCTGGAAACACCATATATTTT
TRBV7-8	NA	TRBJ2-7	NA	CASSFGGTYEQYF	TGTGCCAGCAGCTTCGGCGGGACCTACGAGCAGTACTTC
TRBV7-2	NA	TRBJ2-1	NA	CASSLAIGAVGSNEQFF	TGTGCCAGCAGCTTAGCCATCGGGGCAGTGGGTTCAAATGAGCAGTTCTTC
TRBV29-1	TRBD2	TRBJ2-1	once	CSVDALTSGGAISYNEQFF	TGCAGCGTTGATGCACTGACTAGCGGGGGGGCCATCTCCTACAATGAGCAGTTCTTC
TRBV27	TRBD2	TRBJ2-5	NA	CASRGHQLAGGTRETQYF	TGTGCCAGCAGGGGTCACCAGCTAGCGGGGGGGACCCGGGAGACCCAGTACTTC
TRBV2	NA	TRBJ2-5	NA	CASSDAGRGRETQYF	TGTGCCAGCAGTGATGCAGGAAGGGGTAGAGAGACCCAGTACTTC
TRBV5-6	TRBD1	TRBJ1-2	NA	CASSLQGKAYGYTF	TGTGCCAGCAGCTTACAGGGGAAGGCCTATGGCTACACCTTC
TRBV9	TRBD1	TRBJ2-5	NA	CASSTVDRVEETQYF	TGTGCCAGCAGCACTGTTGACAGGGTAGAAGAGACCCAGTACTTC